What follows describes a single TCR beta chain. Its antigen target is currently unknown. Base-call qualities are not available, and no considerably larger clone is one nucleotide away. The data are from a study of blood T cell repertoires in COVID-19 (dated by TCRdb to about 2020). Notes on the research overall: Samples from collaborators originated in the United States, Italy and Spain and spanned both the acute and convalescent phases of COVID-19. The material from the prospective study consisted of cDNA or gDNA derived from T cells, B-cell-depleted T cells, or PBMCs. The dataset comprised deeply sampled blood TCRbeta repertoires from subjects exposed to, actively infected with, or recovered from COVID-19. The repertoires were released in a freely available public database meant as a resource for research on the immune response to SARS-CoV-2. The samples were drawn from the first 160 participants of the ongoing ImmuneRACE study and from more than 1,000 subjects provided by 6 global collaborators. A de-identified subject ID, COVID-19 status, age in years and sex were almost always included in the sample metadata. Where available, HLA class I and class II types were obtained from metadata supplied by the sample provider rather than from assay-based typing. General findings and caveats noted by the study authors: Clinical and demographic metadata were provided uncurated, with the amount varying by source and participant.

TCRbeta CDR3 regions were amplified from genomic DNA using the immunoSEQ Assay, a bias-controlled multiplex PCR. The authors processed their data as follows. Within the assay, amplification of reference gene primers was used to estimate how many nucleated cells each sample contained. To quantify the absolute abundance of each unique TCRbeta CDR3 rearrangement, sequence reads were collapsed and filtered. For each sample, productive Simpson clonality was calculated by taking the square root of Simpson's diversity index across productive rearrangements. As stored in TCRdb, this immuneACCESS dataset retains in-frame rearrangements with V and J assigned. A fraction of the clones does not appear; measured against another copy, unresolved V genes explain less than half of the discrepancy, and the remainder lacks a known reason. The DNA was the basis for D and trimming; V, J and clone size are from that table. This sample lists around 190,000 clones; 70% to 85% were detected once. Clones ranked in the top ten supply approximately 3% of the sample.

The germline V gene sets CDR1 to SGHTA and CDR2 to FQGNSA. The germline ends are 12 bases apart after V is trimmed by 2 bases and J by 7 bases. From its cysteine to its phenylalanine, the CDR3 spans 15 amino acids. Just the 45-base CDR3 DNA is kept, in frame starting at base 1. Participants in the prospective study were enrolled through a virtual design, were aged about 18 to 89 years, and lived in roughly 24 United States geographic areas. In the prospective study, cohorts were assigned on the basis of participant-reported clinical history obtained from a screening survey and a study questionnaire. ImmuneRACE Cohort 3 recovered participants were defined by two consecutive negative NP/OP PCR tests, healthcare professional clearance, or symptom resolution. In the prospective study, mobile phlebotomists collected whole blood, serum and a nasopharyngeal or oropharyngeal swab from each participant. Participants in the prospective study had the option to provide additional blood draws and questionnaires over a 2-month period. Blood samples from the prospective study were shipped frozen or at room temperature prior to DNA extraction.

The TCR was taken from a woman in her 30s who had recovered from COVID-19. The chain links TRBV7-2 with TRBJ1-6, with the identity of the D gene unclear. Material: PBMCs or T cells enriched from blood (not recorded which). The nucleotide sequence reads TGTGCCAGCAGCTTACGAGAACGCGTAAATTCACCCCTCCACTTT. Its translation is CASSLRERVNSPLHF.